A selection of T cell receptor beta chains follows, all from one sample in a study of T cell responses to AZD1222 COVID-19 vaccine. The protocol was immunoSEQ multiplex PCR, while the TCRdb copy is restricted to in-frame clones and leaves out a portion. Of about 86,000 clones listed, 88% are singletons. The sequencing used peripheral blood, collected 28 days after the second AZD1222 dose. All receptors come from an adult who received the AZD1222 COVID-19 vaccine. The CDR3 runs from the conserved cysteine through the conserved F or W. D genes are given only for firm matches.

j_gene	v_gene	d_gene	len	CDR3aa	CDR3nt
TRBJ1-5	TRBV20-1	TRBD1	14	CSASVRGRDQPQHF	TGCAGTGCTAGTGTCAGGGGGCGGGATCAGCCCCAGCATTTT
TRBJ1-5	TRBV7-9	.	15	CASSLGSGPNQPQHF	TGTGCCAGCAGCTTAGGTTCTGGGCCCAATCAGCCCCAGCATTTT
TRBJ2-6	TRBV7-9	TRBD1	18	CASTQRDRGLNGANVLTF	TGTGCCAGCACCCAAAGGGACAGGGGGCTTAATGGGGCCAACGTCCTGACTTTC
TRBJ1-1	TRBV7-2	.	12	CASRIQGTEAFF	TGTGCCAGCCGGATTCAGGGGACTGAAGCTTTCTTT
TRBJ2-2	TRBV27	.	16	CASSQSLSGPTGELFF	TGTGCCAGCAGTCAGAGCCTTAGCGGACCAACCGGGGAGCTGTTTTTT
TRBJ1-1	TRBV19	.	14	CASSGGSLYTEAFF	TGTGCCAGTAGTGGGGGAAGTTTGTATACTGAAGCTTTCTTT
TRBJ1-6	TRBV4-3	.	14	CASSQDSTNSPLHF	TGCGCCAGCAGCCAAGACTCTACGAATTCACCCCTCCACTTT
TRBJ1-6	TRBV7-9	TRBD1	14	CASSEGQGISPLHF	TGTGCCAGCAGCGAGGGACAGGGAATCTCACCCCTCCACTTT
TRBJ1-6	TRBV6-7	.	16	CASSYSTRLGHSPLHF	TGTGCCAGCAGTTACTCGACTCGACTTGGGCATTCACCCCTCCACTTT
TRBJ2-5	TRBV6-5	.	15	CASSYSSGGGETQYF	TGTGCCAGCAGTTACTCTAGCGGAGGGGGGGAGACCCAGTACTTC
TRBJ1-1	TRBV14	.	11	CASSYLTEAFF	TGTGCCAGCAGTTATCTCACTGAAGCTTTCTTT
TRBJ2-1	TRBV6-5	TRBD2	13	CASSYERENEQFF	TGTGCCAGCAGTTACGAGCGGGAGAATGAGCAGTTCTTC
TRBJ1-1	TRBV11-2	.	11	CASSLVEWAFF	TGTGCCAGCAGCTTAGTAGAGTGGGCTTTCTTT
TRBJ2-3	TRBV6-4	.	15	CASSDGEGGTDTQYF	TGTGCCAGCAGTGACGGAGAGGGGGGCACAGATACGCAGTATTTT
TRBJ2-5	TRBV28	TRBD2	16	CASSPGLAGNRETQYF	TGTGCCAGCAGCCCCGGACTAGCGGGAAATCGAGAGACCCAGTACTTC
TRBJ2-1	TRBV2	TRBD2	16	CASRRLAGGPSNEQFF	TGTGCCAGCAGGAGACTAGCGGGAGGGCCCTCCAATGAGCAGTTCTTC